The 22 T cell receptor beta chains in this list originate from one sample, sequenced in a study of blood T cells in healthy people across ages. Together with a sample-barcoded 5' primer, a J-beta primer mix was included in a second PCR lasting roughly 6 to 12 cycles. MiXCR was run by TCRdb on the 5' RACE reads, yielding one entry per CDR3 protein. The table includes some 1,000,000 distinct CDR3 sequences, less than 25% detected once. The sample was also reused in another study, on T cells of mothers and their children.

Material: blood. These receptors were obtained from a girl aged 2 to 9 in good health.

The V and J genes are TRBV2 and TRBJ2-3; TRBD2 matches 9 bases. V lost 6 bases and J lost 5; bases outside the gene matches: 9. From germline, CDR1 is SNHLY and CDR2 FYNNEI. This CDR3 contains 15 residues. The CDR3 loop reads CASSAGTSPLDTQYF. CDR3 DNA: TGTGCCAGCAGCGCCGGGACTAGCCCCTTAGATACGCAGTATTTT.

This clonotype was seen a few times. This chain joins TRBV7-2 and TRBJ2-7; D is unclear. This CDR3 has 15 amino acids. Trimming stripped 3 bases from V and 4 bases from J, with 16 bases between. Germline V gives CDR1 SGHTA, CDR2 FQGNSA. DNA of the CDR3: TGTGCCAGCAGCTTCCGTTCTTGGCCGGGTTACGAGCAGTACTTC. Residues: CASSFRSWPGYEQYF.

This clonotype was seen a few times. One end of the junction fails to match germline, which may point to a read error. This chain uses TRBV7-7 with TRBJ2-2; weak D call: TRBD2 (5 bases). CDR3 length equals 16 residues. In germline, CDR1 is SSHAT, CDR2 FNYEAQ (reference sequence). Written as DNA, the CDR3 is TGTGCTAGCAGCACCACTAGTAACGTGGACACCGGGGAGCTGTTTTTT. Translated: CASSTTSNVDTGELFF.

DNA for the CDR3: TGCAGTGCTGGGGTCCATAGCGAACAAGAGACCCAGTACTTC. Protein product: CSAGVHSEQETQYF. The chain is built from TRBV20-1 and TRBJ2-5; maybe TRBD2 (5 bases). The V gene lost 5 bases and the J gene lost 2 bases, with 15 bases spanning the gap. Germline V CDR1 and CDR2: DFQATT, SNEGSKA (reference sequence). CDR3 length: 14 amino acids.

This clonotype has only a few counts. The chain joins TRBV14 to TRBJ2-7; TRBD1 matches at 8 bases. V shed 1 base, J shed 5 bases, and the junction held 10 bases outside the gene matches. CDR3 length: 16 residues. Germline CDR1 reads SGHDN; CDR2 reads FVKESK. The CDR3 reads CASSQARTGSYNEQYF. DNA for the CDR3: TGTGCCAGCAGCCAAGCTCGGACAGGGTCGTACAACGAGCAGTACTTC.

Comments on this clonotype: The junction and the germline gene differ at one end; a read error may be behind it. CDR3 in amino acids: CSVGGTSGGWFF. CDR3 bases: TGCAGCGTTGGGGGGACTAGCGGCGGGTGGTTCTTC. The genes are TRBV29-1 and TRBJ2-5; 11 positions agree with TRBD2. This CDR3 is built from 12 residues. In germline, CDR1 is SQVTM, CDR2 ANQGSEA.

The chain joins TRBV4-3 to TRBJ1-6; TRBD1 aligns across 7 bases. The CDR3 runs to 15 residues. The J segment lost 7 bases and the V segment lost 4 bases, leaving 7 bases of the junction unmatched. Per the germline V gene, CDR1 is LGHNA and CDR2 is YSLEER. CDR3 nucleotide sequence: TGCGCCAGCAGCCCCGGACAGGTGATGAATTCACCCCTCCACTTT. As protein: CASSPGQVMNSPLHF.

The genes are TRBV2 and TRBJ1-2; perhaps TRBD1 as D (5 bases). This CDR3 comprises 13 residues. V was clipped by 5 bases and J by 3 bases, with 10 bases between them. Per the germline V gene, CDR1 is SNHLY and CDR2 is FYNNEI. The CDR3 sequence: CASSTPGHYGYTF. Written as DNA, the CDR3 is TGTGCCAGCAGTACACCGGGACACTATGGCTACACCTTC.

The CDR3 loop is CASSFPRAEAFF. The CDR3 bases are TGTGCCAGCAGCTTCCCCAGGGCTGAAGCTTTCTTT. The V and J genes are TRBV7-9 and TRBJ1-1; TRBD1 might be the D (5 bases). CDR1 and CDR2 (germline): SEHNR, FQNEAQ (reference sequence). This CDR3 region has 12 residues. V lost 3 bases and J lost 6, with 8 bases in between.

In its sample, this clonotype was seen a few times. V is TRBV4-3 and J is TRBJ2-5; D gene ambiguous. The last part of the DNA fits TRBJ2-7 better; the J call may be wrong. The CDR3 has 17 amino acids. Germline V gives CDR1 LGHNA, CDR2 YSLEER. CDR3 loop: CASSQDRSTVTTYEQYF. DNA for the CDR3: TGCGCCAGCAGCCAAGATCGCTCAACCGTAACGACCTACGAGCAGTACTTC.

The rearrangement links TRBV29-1 to TRBJ2-1, with unresolved D. The V gene's germline CDR1 is SQVTM and CDR2 ANQGSEA. The V end lost 3 bases, the J end lost 3 bases, and 12 bases lay between the germline ends. The CDR3 is 14 amino acids. The CDR3 DNA follows: TGCAGCGTTGATCGAGGTGGGGACTACAATGAGCAGTTCTTC. Its protein is CSVDRGGDYNEQFF.

This chain uses TRBV7-9 with TRBJ2-5; 7 bases map to TRBD1. Germline values: CDR1 SEHNR, CDR2 FQNEAQ (reference sequence). After removal of 3 bases from V and 5 bases from J, the junction contained 15 bases not matched to a gene. The CDR3 spans 17 residues. CDR3 nucleotides: TGTGCCAGCAGCTTCCTCAGTCGAGGGACAGCATGGGAGACCCAGTACTTC. As protein: CASSFLSRGTAWETQYF.

This clonotype was observed a few times. The V gene is TRBV12-3 or TRBV12-4, the J gene TRBJ2-1, with D possibly being TRBD1 (5 bases). The CDR3 consists of 15 residues. Deletions cut 3 bases from V and 8 bases from J, with 17 bases between. For the CDR3, the DNA is TGTGCCAGCAGTTTTGGGGCTGGGCCCCGGGATGAGCAGTTCTTC. Encoded protein: CASSFGAGPRDEQFF.

This clonotype was seen a few times. This chain connects TRBV7-9 to TRBJ2-1; the match to TRBD2 covers 9 bases. V dropped 3 bases and J dropped 7; count of bases not matched to a gene: 4. CDR3 size: 14 residues. CDR1 is SEHNR, CDR2 FQNEAQ, per germline (reference sequence). CDR3 region: CASSFLREGNEQFF. DNA for the CDR3: TGTGCCAGCAGCTTCTTGCGGGAGGGGAATGAGCAGTTCTTC.

This clonotype has more than one count but fewer than ten. The chain employs TRBV4-1 and TRBJ2-3; 12 bases line up with TRBD2. Germline assignment: CDR1 MGHRA and CDR2 YSYEKL. The CDR3 length is 15 residues. The V and J ends lost 2 bases and 5 bases, in that order; junction bases with no gene match: 2. CDR3 coding DNA: TGCGCCAGCAGCCAACTAGCGGGGGGGGGAGATACGCAGTATTTT. Translation gives CASSQLAGGGDTQYF.

There are a few counts of this clonotype. The junction differs from germline at one of its ends, possibly a read error. The chain has TRBV4-1 and TRBJ2-5, with D perhaps TRBD1 or TRBD2 (5 bases each). This CDR3 is built from 14 residues. Germline V CDR1 and CDR2: MGHRA, YSYEKL. This CDR3 is CASSQVPGTAEWFF. The CDR3 coding sequence is TGCGCCAGCAGCCAAGTTCCGGGGACCGCCGAGTGGTTCTTC.

Only a few counts were recorded for this clonotype. This chain connects TRBV19 to TRBJ1-1, with no clear D. The CDR3 spans 13 residues. Germline-derived CDR1 and CDR2 are LNHDA and SQIVND (reference sequence). The V end was cut by 9 bases, the J end by 1 base, with 12 bases between. The chain's CDR3 is CASLDIENTEAFF. The CDR3 DNA is TGTGCCAGCCTCGATATAGAGAACACTGAAGCTTTCTTT.

This clonotype was recorded a few times. The chain combines TRBV20-1 with TRBJ1-5, with D possibly matching TRBD1 (5 bases). Per germline, CDR1 DFQATT and CDR2 SNEGSKA (reference sequence). The CDR3 runs 18 residues. V lost 3 bases and J 1 base, leaving 22 bases between the germline ends. The CDR3 nucleotides read TGCAGTGCTAGTGACAGCCGGGGATGGAGTAAAAGCAATCAGCCCCAGCATTTT. Protein: CSASDSRGWSKSNQPQHF.

This clonotype turned up a few times. This CDR3 reads CASSLGSFTNYGYTF. In DNA, the CDR3 is TGTGCCAGCAGCTTAGGGAGTTTTACTAACTATGGCTACACCTTC. The genes are TRBV5-6 and TRBJ1-2; D not resolved. Germline CDR1 reads SGHDT; CDR2 reads YYEEEE. This CDR3 has 15 residues. Trimming stripped 2 bases from V and 0 bases from J, with 11 bases between.

The table lists this clonotype with a few counts. This sequence joins TRBV20-1 and TRBJ2-1; 11 bases line up with TRBD2. This CDR3 comprises 16 residues. The germline gives CDR1 DFQATT, CDR2 SNEGSKA (reference sequence). V was clipped by 4 bases and J by 0 bases; unmatched bases: 5. CDR3 in DNA: TGCAGTGCTACCGGGACTAGCGGTAGCTCCTACAATGAGCAGTTCTTC. It encodes CSATGTSGSSYNEQFF.

There are a few counts of this clonotype. V usage is TRBV20-1 and J usage is TRBJ1-1, with unresolved D. Germline loops: CDR1 DFQATT, CDR2 SNEGSKA (reference sequence). V gave up 2 bases and J gave up 8 bases, with 9 bases separating them. The CDR3 sequence is 11 residues long. The CDR3: CSARLNWEAFF. The CDR3 nucleotides are TGCAGTGCTAGATTAAACTGGGAAGCTTTCTTT.

This clonotype appeared a few times. The gene calls are TRBV10-2 and TRBJ2-2, with D unclear. This CDR3 has 13 amino acids. The V end was cut by 7 bases, the J end by 4 bases, with 10 bases between. CDR1 is WSHSY, CDR2 SAAADI, per germline. The chain's CDR3 is CASTMRSTGELFF. Written as DNA, the CDR3 is TGCGCCAGCACTATGAGAAGCACCGGGGAGCTGTTTTTT.